A single sample gave rise to the 23 T cell receptor beta chains below, sequenced in a study of PD-L1 blockade in urothelial cancer listed by TCRdb under 2017. Library creation used the immunoSEQ multiplex PCR assay. The table comes from immuneACCESS by way of TCRdb, which keeps in-frame sequences with V and J called. Part of the clones is missing from these tables; in studies checked, under half for an unresolved V gene and the rest for unknown reasons. The sample table lists 45,000 to 65,000 clones, under 90% of them with a count of one. Roughly 5% of the sample comes from the top ten. This specimen was PBMCs, taken around atezolizumab (anti-PD-L1) treatment. The receptor source for this set is a man aged 35-49 years with urothelial cancer.

The chain joins TRBV11-2 to TRBJ1-4; D remains unclear. The germline CDR1 and CDR2 sequences are SGHAT and FQNNGV. The germline V and J ends were trimmed by 5 bases and 0 bases, with 10 bases remaining between them. This CDR3 has 15 amino acids. The CDR3 region is CASSGGATTNEKLFF. CDR3 coding DNA: TGTGCCAGCAGCGGAGGAGCTACAACTAATGAAAAACTGTTTTTT.

The chain uses TRBV18 and TRBJ2-1, with 10 bases that match TRBD1. The CDR3 is 14 amino acids. Germline CDR1 KGHSH, CDR2 LQKENI. Trimming took 3 bases from V and 5 from J; bases not matched to a gene: 1. The CDR3 bases are TGTGCCAGCTCACCCGGGACAGGGGACAATGAGCAGTTCTTC. It encodes CASSPGTGDNEQFF.

This clone was observed a few times. The chain combines TRBV28 with TRBJ1-1; D remains ambiguous. V was shortened by 4 bases and J by 7 bases, with 13 bases between the two germline ends. This CDR3 region has 13 residues. From germline, CDR1 is MDHEN and CDR2 SYDVKM. CDR3 amino acids: CASSYPDGLEAFF. CDR3 nucleotides: TGTGCCAGCAGTTATCCGGACGGACTTGAAGCTTTCTTT. The variable domain in full, completed from reference TRBV28 and TRBJ1-1, reads DVKVTQSSRYLVKRTGEKVFLECVQDMDHENMFWYRQDPGLGLRLIYFSYDVKMKEKGDIPEGYSVSREKKERFSLILESASTNQTSMYLCASSYPDGLEAFFGQGTRLTVV.

This clone showed up just a few times. This chain links TRBV7-6 with TRBJ2-5; 8 nucleotides match TRBD1. Germline loops: CDR1 SGHVS, CDR2 FNYEAQ. The CDR3 is 15 amino acids. Trimming at V came to 1 base and at J to 4 bases, leaving 5 bases not matched to a gene. The DNA of the CDR3 is TGTGCCAGCAGCTTAGGGTCAGGGGGCGGAGAGACCCAGTACTTC. Protein: CASSLGSGGGETQYF. Variable domain in full (rest from reference TRBV7-6 and TRBJ2-5): GAGVSQSPRYKVTKRGQDVALRCDPISGHVSLYWYRQALGQGPEFLTYFNYEAQQDKSGLPNDRFSAERPEGSISTLTIQRTEQRDSAMYRCASSLGSGGGETQYFGPGTRLLVL.

V is TRBV7-8 and J is TRBJ1-1, with D possibly matching TRBD1 (5 bases). Trimming left V 6 bases short and J 9 bases short, with 17 bases between. The CDR3 is 13 residues long. Germline loops: CDR1 SGHVS, CDR2 FQNEAQ. The CDR3 here is CASSSLKQGKAFF. Written as DNA, the CDR3 is TGTGCCAGCAGTTCCCTCAAGCAGGGCAAAGCTTTCTTT.

This clone was found once. The CDR3 is CASSVVPADTQYF. CDR3 DNA sequence: TGTGCCAGCAGCGTAGTCCCCGCAGATACGCAGTATTTT. The gene calls are TRBV9 and TRBJ2-3; D is ambiguous. Germline CDR1 SGDLS, CDR2 YYNGEE. The ends were cut back, 0 bases at V and 4 bases at J, with 6 bases in the middle. This CDR3 spans 13 amino acids.

This clone turned up a few times. CDR3: CAWSLQGTEAFF. CDR3 in DNA: TGTGCCTGGAGCCTACAGGGCACTGAAGCTTTCTTT. V is TRBV30 and J is TRBJ1-1; D perhaps matches TRBD1 (6 bases). V was pared by 3 bases and J by 4 bases, with 9 bases between. This CDR3 is built from 12 residues. Germline assignment: CDR1 GTSNPN and CDR2 SVGIG (reference sequence).

The chain recombines TRBV7-8 with TRBJ1-3; D remains ambiguous. The ends were cut back, 2 bases at V and 0 bases at J, with 8 bases in the middle. Germline CDR1 and CDR2: SGHVS and FQNEAQ. This CDR3 has 15 amino acids. CDR3 protein: CASSLFVFSGNTIYF. The CDR3 DNA is TGTGCCAGCAGCTTATTTGTATTCTCTGGAAACACCATATATTTT. The full variable domain, with the rest looked up from reference TRBV7-8 and TRBJ1-3, is GAGVSQSPRYKVAKRGQDVALRCDPISGHVSLFWYQQALGQGPEFLTYFQNEAQLDKSGLPSDRFFAERPEGSVSTLKIQRTQQEDSAVYLCASSLFVFSGNTIYFGEGSWLTVV.

The V and J genes are TRBV19 and TRBJ1-1; D is ambiguous. V was cut by 6 bases and J by 3 bases, with 17 bases left in between. Germline V gives CDR1 LNHDA, CDR2 SQIVND (reference sequence). The CDR3 is 15 amino acids. CDR3 coding DNA: TGTGCCAGTAGACAATATCCCCCTTTTGACACTGAAGCTTTCTTT. This encodes CASRQYPPFDTEAFF.

The CDR3 reads CASSFDRDYEQYF. CDR3 bases: TGTGCCAGCAGCTTTGACAGGGACTACGAGCAGTACTTC. The chain links TRBV5-4 to TRBJ2-7; the match to TRBD1 covers 7 bases. Germline V gene sequence: CDR1 SGHNT, CDR2 YYREEE (reference sequence). With V trimmed by 2 bases and J by 3 bases, 2 bases remained unmatched. The length of the CDR3 is 13 residues.

DNA for the CDR3: TGTGCCAGCAGTGTCGGACTAGAGCAGTTCTTC. Amino acids: CASSVGLEQFF. The V call is TRBV25-1, the J call TRBJ2-1, with D tentatively TRBD2 (6 bases). The CDR3 has 11 amino acids. V lost 4 bases to trimming and J lost 10 bases, with 8 bases between them. Germline CDR1 reads MGHDK; CDR2 reads SYGVNS.

The chain has TRBV27 and TRBJ2-7; 9 bases are shared with TRBD2. V lost 1 base, J lost 4 bases, and 14 bases stayed unmatched. In germline, CDR1 is MNHEY, CDR2 SMNVEV (reference sequence). This CDR3 region has 18 residues. CDR3 residues: CASSLLTSGRSTQYEQYF. In nucleotides, the CDR3 is TGTGCCAGCAGTTTATTAACTAGCGGGCGAAGTACCCAATACGAGCAGTACTTC.

The V gene is TRBV7-6, the J gene TRBJ1-3; D might be TRBD1 (5 bases). The germline V and J ends were trimmed by 4 bases and 4 bases, with 14 bases remaining between them. The germline V gene encodes CDR1 SGHVS and CDR2 FNYEAQ. There are 15 residues in the CDR3. As DNA, the CDR3 is TGTGCCAGCAGCTCCCCGGGGGGGTACGGAAACACCATATATTTT. Protein: CASSSPGGYGNTIYF.

The J gene is TRBJ2-3, the V gene TRBV6-1; possibly TRBD1 for D (5 bases). Trimming removed 4 bases from V and 1 base from J, with 9 bases in between. The CDR3 consists of 14 residues. Germline V gene lookup returns CDR1 MNHNS and CDR2 SASEGT. The CDR3 DNA follows: TGTGCCAGCAGTGGGGCAGGGCGCACAGATACGCAGTATTTT. Its protein product is CASSGAGRTDTQYF.

The J gene is TRBJ2-1, the V gene TRBV19; a weak D match, TRBD2 (6 bases). The V gene lost 8 bases and the J gene lost 0 bases, with 11 bases spanning the gap. The CDR3 consists of 14 residues. The germline V gene encodes CDR1 LNHDA and CDR2 SQIVND (reference sequence). The CDR3 sequence is CASGTGSSYNEQFF. The CDR3 DNA is TGTGCCAGTGGGACTGGAAGCTCCTACAATGAGCAGTTCTTC.

In its sample, this clone was seen a few times. The chain links TRBV11-1 to TRBJ2-7, with a tentative D call TRBD2 (6 bases). The V and J ends lost 6 bases and 5 bases respectively, with 14 bases between them. Germline assignment: CDR1 SGHAT and CDR2 FQDESV (reference sequence). The CDR3 runs to 13 residues. CDR3 in DNA: TGTGCCAGCAGGCGGGACCTGGAGAACGAGCAGTACTTC. This encodes CASRRDLENEQYF. The entire variable domain, with the rest obtained from reference TRBV11-1 and TRBJ2-7, is as follows: EAEVAQSPRYKITEKSQAVAFWCDPISGHATLYWYRQILGQGPELLVQFQDESVVDDSQLPKDRFSAERLKGVDSTLKIQPAELGDSAMYLCASRRDLENEQYFGPGTRLTVT.

CDR3 sequence reads: CASSFPGVTPTTDTQYF. The CDR3 DNA is TGTGCCAGCAGCTTTCCAGGGGTGACTCCTACCACAGATACGCAGTATTTT. This rearrangement joins TRBV5-5 to TRBJ2-3; possibly TRBD1 for D (6 bases). The V and J ends lost 2 bases and 2 bases respectively, with 18 bases between them. The CDR3 is made up of 17 amino acids. The V gene's germline CDR1 is SGHKS and CDR2 YYEKEE (reference sequence). The whole variable domain, remainder taken from reference TRBV5-5 and TRBJ2-3, is DAGVTQSPTHLIKTRGQQVTLRCSPISGHKSVSWYQQVLGQGPQFIFQYYEKEERGRGNFPDRFSARQFPNYSSELNVNALLLGDSALYLCASSFPGVTPTTDTQYFGPGTRLTVL.

V and J are TRBV6-4 and TRBJ2-1; 13 bases are shared with TRBD2. The CDR3 totals 16 residues. V lost 5 bases and J lost 6; bases outside the gene matches: 7. The germline V gene encodes CDR1 MRHNA and CDR2 SNTAGT. The CDR3 sequence: CASSRTSGRVFNEQFF. The DNA of the CDR3 is TGTGCCAGCAGTAGGACTAGCGGGAGAGTATTCAATGAGCAGTTCTTC.

The chain employs TRBV6-6 and TRBJ2-2; no clear D gene. V was cut by 0 bases and J by 1 base, with 6 bases left in between. The CDR3 has 15 amino acids. Per germline, CDR1 MNHNY and CDR2 SVGAGI (reference sequence). The CDR3 is CASSYSSGNTGELFF. The CDR3 bases are TGTGCCAGCAGTTACTCATCGGGGAACACCGGGGAGCTGTTTTTT.

This clone is a singleton in its sample. The genes are TRBV11-2 and TRBJ2-4; tentative D call: TRBD1 (7 bases). Germline V CDR1 and CDR2: SGHAT, FQNNGV. Trimming pared 4 bases from V and 0 bases from J, leaving 22 bases between. The CDR3 has 19 amino acids. CDR3 in amino acids: CASSWGRVQGGLAKNIQYF. DNA for the CDR3: TGTGCCAGCAGCTGGGGGCGAGTTCAGGGGGGACTAGCCAAAAACATTCAGTACTTC.

The chain recombines TRBV28 with TRBJ2-5, with a tentative D call TRBD2 (6 bases). CDR1 MDHEN and CDR2 SYDVKM come from the germline V gene. The CDR3 covers 14 residues. The V end lost 4 bases, the J end lost 2 bases, and 11 bases lay between the germline ends. The CDR3 bases are TGTGCCAGCAGTTGGCTAGCGATACAAGAGACCCAGTACTTC. This gives the protein CASSWLAIQETQYF.

V usage is TRBV28 and J usage is TRBJ1-1, with 8 bases aligning to TRBD1. CDR3 length: 14 amino acids. Germline assignment: CDR1 MDHEN and CDR2 SYDVKM. V lost 6 bases to trimming and J lost 4 bases; unmatched junction nucleotides: 7. CDR3 nucleotide sequence: TGTGCCAGCAGGCCTCCCGGGACAGGCACTGAAGCTTTCTTT. This sequence encodes CASRPPGTGTEAFF.

There are a few counts of this clone. The chain joins TRBV19 to TRBJ2-1; TRBD2 might be the D (5 bases). This CDR3 contains 15 residues. Trimming shortened V by 10 bases and J by 0 bases, and 16 bases separated the two germline ends. Germline V gives CDR1 LNHDA, CDR2 SQIVND (reference sequence). CDR3 sequence: CATTPAGNSYNEQFF. CDR3 bases: TGTGCCACAACCCCGGCGGGCAACTCCTACAATGAGCAGTTCTTC.